One and the same sample provided the 4 T cell receptor beta chains below, sequenced in a study of blood T cell repertoires in COVID-19. Produced via immunoSEQ multiplex PCR; TCRdb's table is partial and in-frame only. The table lists approximately 240,000 clones, 80% to 85% of them singletons. The material sequenced was peripheral blood. The receptor source for this set is a woman under 40 who had recovered from COVID-19.

This sequence joins TRBV4-1 and TRBJ2-1; no clear D. CDR3 length equals 14 residues. Germline V gene lookup returns CDR1 MGHRA and CDR2 YSYEKL. V lost 2 bases to trimming and J lost 8 bases, with 13 bases between them. The CDR3 region is CASSQPTEGYEQFF. For the CDR3, the DNA is TGCGCCAGCAGCCAACCGACTGAAGGCTATGAGCAGTTCTTC.

In this sample, this clone turned up once. The CDR3 spells CASGVTSGFSSYEQYF. Written as DNA, the CDR3 is TGTGCTAGTGGCGTGACTAGCGGGTTTTCTTCCTACGAGCAGTACTTC. This sequence joins TRBV12-5 and TRBJ2-7; 10 bases line up with TRBD2. CDR1 and CDR2 (germline): LGHNT, FRNRAP. V dropped 6 bases and J dropped 1; count of bases not matched to a gene: 9. This CDR3 comprises 16 residues.

This chain joins TRBV29-1 and TRBJ2-1, with D perhaps TRBD1 (5 bases). This CDR3 region has 11 residues. V was cut by 3 bases and J by 6 bases, with 6 bases left in between. CDR1 and CDR2 (germline): SQVTM, ANQGSEA. The CDR3 region has the DNA TGCAGCGTTGATCAGGGCAATGAGCAGTTCTTC. The encoded protein is CSVDQGNEQFF.

This clone has a single count. The chain employs TRBV5-5 and TRBJ2-3; D is ambiguous. The CDR3 extends over 13 amino acids. V was trimmed by 0 bases and J by 6 bases, leaving 8 bases between them. CDR1 SGHKS and CDR2 YYEKEE come from the germline V gene (reference sequence). Here the CDR3 DNA reads TGTGCCAGCAGCTTGGACTCGTGGGATACGCAGTATTTT. Its protein product is CASSLDSWDTQYF. The variable domain in full, with the rest retrieved from reference TRBV5-5 and TRBJ2-3, is DAGVTQSPTHLIKTRGQQVTLRCSPISGHKSVSWYQQVLGQGPQFIFQYYEKEERGRGNFPDRFSARQFPNYSSELNVNALLLGDSALYLCASSLDSWDTQYFGPGTRLTVL.